This T cell receptor (beta chain) came from a study of cytomegalovirus exposure and HLA in healthy donors. Across the study: As released early, the data held roughly 85 million unique TCRs from HLA-typed donors.

Use of 60 Vbeta and 13 Jbeta primers characterized the PCR. Sequencing was performed with immunoSEQ multiplex PCR; in TCRdb, only in-frame clones are kept and a portion is missing. The table includes some 140,000 clones, around three quarters detected once. The V gene lost 2 bases and the J gene lost 6 bases, with 20 bases spanning the gap. Germline CDR1 reads SGHAT; CDR2 reads FQNNGV. This CDR3 has 16 amino acids. On this clone itself: Its target is unknown.

Study-wide points: TCR beta V- and J-gene trimming, according to a later analysis, was linked to a missense DCLRE1C variant. Usually a TCR sequence was rare, but some public TCRs were found in many donors.

The chain couples TRBV11-2 to TRBJ2-7; a possible D gene is TRBD2 (7 bases). Sequencing was performed on PBMCs. The receptor comes from a man aged 35-49 years in good health and CMV-seropositive. Written as DNA, the CDR3 is TGTGCCAGCAGCTTAAATGGGGGCAAAGGGGAGGGCGAGCAGTACTTC. Translation gives CASSLNGGKGEGEQYF.